Listed below are T cell receptor beta chains from one sample, sequenced in a study of T cell responses to AZD1222 COVID-19 vaccine. The assay was immunoSEQ multiplex PCR, and TCRdb's table has in-frame clones only and misses some. The sample contains about 140,000 clones, around 90% of which appear only once. Sequencing used peripheral blood, obtained on day 0 of AZD1222 vaccination. These receptors were obtained from an adult in good health. Each CDR3 is given with its conserved first and last residue. A D gene is named only where the DNA matches it firmly. Clone size appears in some rows only: once, few, many, or a class for an expanded clone.

J | D | size | V | CDR3 | DNA
TRBJ2-1 | . | . | TRBV9 | CASSVTDTGRGDEQFF | TGTGCCAGCAGCGTAACTGACACCGGGCGAGGGGATGAGCAGTTCTTC
TRBJ1-1 | TRBD1 | . | TRBV5-6 | CASSFGTGAGVAEAFF | TGTGCCAGCAGCTTTGGGACAGGGGCGGGGGTCGCTGAAGCTTTCTTT
TRBJ1-2 | . | once | TRBV10-3 | CAISEDLNYGYTF | TGTGCCATCAGTGAGGACCTTAACTATGGCTACACCTTC
TRBJ2-7 | . | . | TRBV6-5 | CASSYITGLGFYEQYF | TGTGCCAGCAGTTACATTACAGGGCTGGGATTTTACGAGCAGTACTTC
TRBJ2-3 | . | . | TRBV9 | CASSVEGDTQYF | TGTGCCAGCAGCGTAGAAGGAGATACGCAGTATTTT
TRBJ1-4 | . | . | TRBV6-1 | CASREGGGSNEKLFF | TGTGCCAGCAGGGAAGGGGGGGGTTCTAATGAAAAACTGTTTTTT
TRBJ2-5 | TRBD1 | . | TRBV6-6 | CASSRQGLEAQYF | TGTGCCAGCAGTCGACAGGGCCTCGAGGCCCAGTACTTC
TRBJ2-3 | TRBD2 | . | TRBV6-6 | CASTGGLAGVDTQYF | TGTGCCAGCACCGGAGGACTAGCCGGAGTAGATACGCAGTATTTT
TRBJ1-4 | TRBD1 | once | TRBV7-8 | CASSLARTGRRTNEKLFF | TGTGCCAGCAGCTTAGCCAGGACAGGGCGTCGAACTAATGAAAAACTGTTTTTT
TRBJ2-7 | TRBD2 | . | TRBV5-1 | CASSLVGGVSTYEQYF | TGCGCCAGCAGCTTGGTGGGAGGGGTTTCCACCTACGAGCAGTACTTC
TRBJ2-5 | . | . | TRBV2 | CASSQIPQETQYF | TGTGCCAGCAGTCAAATCCCCCAAGAGACCCAGTACTTC